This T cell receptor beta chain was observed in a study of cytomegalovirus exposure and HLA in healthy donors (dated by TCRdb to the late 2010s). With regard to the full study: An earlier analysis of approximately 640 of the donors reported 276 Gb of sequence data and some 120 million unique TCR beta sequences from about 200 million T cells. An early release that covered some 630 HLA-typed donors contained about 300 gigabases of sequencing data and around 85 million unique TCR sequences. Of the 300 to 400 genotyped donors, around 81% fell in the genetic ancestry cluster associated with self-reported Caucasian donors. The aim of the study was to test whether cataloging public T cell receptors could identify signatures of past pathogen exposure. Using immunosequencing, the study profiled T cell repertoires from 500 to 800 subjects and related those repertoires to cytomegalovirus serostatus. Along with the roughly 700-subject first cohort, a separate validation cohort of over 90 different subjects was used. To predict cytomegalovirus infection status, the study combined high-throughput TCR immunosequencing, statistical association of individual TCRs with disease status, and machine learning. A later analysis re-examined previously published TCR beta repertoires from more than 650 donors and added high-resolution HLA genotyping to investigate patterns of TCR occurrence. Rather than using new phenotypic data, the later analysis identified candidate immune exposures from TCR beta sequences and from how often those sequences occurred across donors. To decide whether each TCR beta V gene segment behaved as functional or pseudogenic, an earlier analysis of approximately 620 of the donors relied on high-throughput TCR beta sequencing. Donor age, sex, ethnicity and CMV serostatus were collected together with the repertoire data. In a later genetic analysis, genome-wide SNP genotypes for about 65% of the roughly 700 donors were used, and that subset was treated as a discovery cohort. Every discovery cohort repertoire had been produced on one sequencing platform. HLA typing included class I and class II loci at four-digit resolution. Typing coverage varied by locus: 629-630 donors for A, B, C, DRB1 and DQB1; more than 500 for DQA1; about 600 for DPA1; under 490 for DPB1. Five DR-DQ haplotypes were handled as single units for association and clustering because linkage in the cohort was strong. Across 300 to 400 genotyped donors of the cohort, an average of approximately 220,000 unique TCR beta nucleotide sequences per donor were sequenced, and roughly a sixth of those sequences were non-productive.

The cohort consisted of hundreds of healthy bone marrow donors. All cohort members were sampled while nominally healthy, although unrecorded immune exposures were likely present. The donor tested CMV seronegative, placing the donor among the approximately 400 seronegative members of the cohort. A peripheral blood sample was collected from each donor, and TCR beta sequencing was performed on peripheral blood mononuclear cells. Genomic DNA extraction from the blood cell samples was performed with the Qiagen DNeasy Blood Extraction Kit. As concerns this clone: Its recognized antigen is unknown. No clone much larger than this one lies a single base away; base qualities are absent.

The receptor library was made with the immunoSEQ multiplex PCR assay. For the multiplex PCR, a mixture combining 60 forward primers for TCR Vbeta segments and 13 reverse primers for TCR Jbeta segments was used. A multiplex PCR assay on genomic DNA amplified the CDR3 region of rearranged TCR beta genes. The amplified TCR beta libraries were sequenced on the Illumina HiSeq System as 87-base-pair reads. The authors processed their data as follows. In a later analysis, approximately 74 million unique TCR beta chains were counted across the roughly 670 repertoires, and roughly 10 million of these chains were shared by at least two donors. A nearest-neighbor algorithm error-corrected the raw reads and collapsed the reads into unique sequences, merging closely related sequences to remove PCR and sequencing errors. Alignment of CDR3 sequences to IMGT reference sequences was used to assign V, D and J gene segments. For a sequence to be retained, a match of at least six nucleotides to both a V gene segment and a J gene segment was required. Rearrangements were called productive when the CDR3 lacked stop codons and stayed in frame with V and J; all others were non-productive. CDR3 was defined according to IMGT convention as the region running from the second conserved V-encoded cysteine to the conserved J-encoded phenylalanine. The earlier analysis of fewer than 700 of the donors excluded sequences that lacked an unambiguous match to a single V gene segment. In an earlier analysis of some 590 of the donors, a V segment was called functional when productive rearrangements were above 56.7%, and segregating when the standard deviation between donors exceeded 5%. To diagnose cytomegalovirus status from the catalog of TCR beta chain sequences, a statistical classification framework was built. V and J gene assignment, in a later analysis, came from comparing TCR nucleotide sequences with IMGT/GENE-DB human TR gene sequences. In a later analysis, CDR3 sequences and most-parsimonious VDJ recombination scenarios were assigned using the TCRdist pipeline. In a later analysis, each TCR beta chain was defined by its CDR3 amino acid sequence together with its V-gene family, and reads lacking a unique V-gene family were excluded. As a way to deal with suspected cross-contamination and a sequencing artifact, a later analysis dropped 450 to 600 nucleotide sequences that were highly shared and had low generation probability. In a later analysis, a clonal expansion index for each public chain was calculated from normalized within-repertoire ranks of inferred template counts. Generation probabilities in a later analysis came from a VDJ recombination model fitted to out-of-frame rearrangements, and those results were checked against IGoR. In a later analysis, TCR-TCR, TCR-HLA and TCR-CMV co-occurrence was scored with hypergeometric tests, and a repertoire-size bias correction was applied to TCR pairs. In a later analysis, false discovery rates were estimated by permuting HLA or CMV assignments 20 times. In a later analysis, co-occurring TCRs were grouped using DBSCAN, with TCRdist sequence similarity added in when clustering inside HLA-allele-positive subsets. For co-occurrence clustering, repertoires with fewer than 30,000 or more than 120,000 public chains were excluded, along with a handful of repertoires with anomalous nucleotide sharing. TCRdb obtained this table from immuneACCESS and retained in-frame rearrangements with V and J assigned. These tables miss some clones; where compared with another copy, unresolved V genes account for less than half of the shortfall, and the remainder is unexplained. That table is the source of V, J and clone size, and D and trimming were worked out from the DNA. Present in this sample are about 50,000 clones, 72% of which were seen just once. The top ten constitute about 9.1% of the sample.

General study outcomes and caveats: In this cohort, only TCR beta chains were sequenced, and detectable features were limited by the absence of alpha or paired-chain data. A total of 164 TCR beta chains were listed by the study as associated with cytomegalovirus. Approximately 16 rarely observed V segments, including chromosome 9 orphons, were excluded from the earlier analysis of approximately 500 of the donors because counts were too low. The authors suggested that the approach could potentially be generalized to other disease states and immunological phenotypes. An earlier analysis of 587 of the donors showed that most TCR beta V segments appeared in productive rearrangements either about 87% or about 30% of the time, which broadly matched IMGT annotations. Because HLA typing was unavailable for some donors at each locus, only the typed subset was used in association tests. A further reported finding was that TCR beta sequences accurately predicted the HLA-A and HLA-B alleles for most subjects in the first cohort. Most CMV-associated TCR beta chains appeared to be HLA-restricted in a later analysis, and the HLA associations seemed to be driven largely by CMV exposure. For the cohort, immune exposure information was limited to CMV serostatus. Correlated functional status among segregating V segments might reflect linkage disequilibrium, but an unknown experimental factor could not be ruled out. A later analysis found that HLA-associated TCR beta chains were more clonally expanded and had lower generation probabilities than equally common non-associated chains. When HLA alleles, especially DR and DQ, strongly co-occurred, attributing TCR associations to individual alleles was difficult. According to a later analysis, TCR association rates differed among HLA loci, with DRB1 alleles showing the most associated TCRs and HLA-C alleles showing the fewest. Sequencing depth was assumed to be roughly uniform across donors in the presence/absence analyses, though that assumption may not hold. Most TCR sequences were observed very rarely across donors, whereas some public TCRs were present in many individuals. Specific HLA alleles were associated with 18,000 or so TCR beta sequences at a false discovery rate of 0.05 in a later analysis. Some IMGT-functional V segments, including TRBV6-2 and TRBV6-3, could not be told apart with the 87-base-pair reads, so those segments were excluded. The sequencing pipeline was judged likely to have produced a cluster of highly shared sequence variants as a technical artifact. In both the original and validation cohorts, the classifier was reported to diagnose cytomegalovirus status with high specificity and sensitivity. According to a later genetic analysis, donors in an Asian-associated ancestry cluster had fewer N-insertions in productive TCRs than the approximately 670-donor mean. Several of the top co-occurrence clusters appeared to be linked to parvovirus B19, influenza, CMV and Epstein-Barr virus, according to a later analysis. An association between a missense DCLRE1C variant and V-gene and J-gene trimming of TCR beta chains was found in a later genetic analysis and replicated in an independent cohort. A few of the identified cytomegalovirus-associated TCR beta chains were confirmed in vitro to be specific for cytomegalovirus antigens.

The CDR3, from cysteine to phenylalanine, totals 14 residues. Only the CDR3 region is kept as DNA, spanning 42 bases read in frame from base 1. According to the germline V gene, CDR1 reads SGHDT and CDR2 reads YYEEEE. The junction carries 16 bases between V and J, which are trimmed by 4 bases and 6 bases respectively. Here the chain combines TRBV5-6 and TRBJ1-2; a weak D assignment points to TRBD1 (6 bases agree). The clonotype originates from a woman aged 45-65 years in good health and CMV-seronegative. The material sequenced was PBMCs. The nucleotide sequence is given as TGTGCCAGCAGCCCGTGGCCAGGGGACGATGGCTACACCTTC. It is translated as CASSPWPGDDGYTF. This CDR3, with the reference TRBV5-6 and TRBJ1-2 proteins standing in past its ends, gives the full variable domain DAGVTQSPTHLIKTRGQQVTLRCSPKSGHDTVSWYQQALGQGPQFIFQYYEEEERQRGNFPDRFSGHQFPNYSSELNVNALLLGDSALYLCASSPWPGDDGYTFGSGTRLTVV.